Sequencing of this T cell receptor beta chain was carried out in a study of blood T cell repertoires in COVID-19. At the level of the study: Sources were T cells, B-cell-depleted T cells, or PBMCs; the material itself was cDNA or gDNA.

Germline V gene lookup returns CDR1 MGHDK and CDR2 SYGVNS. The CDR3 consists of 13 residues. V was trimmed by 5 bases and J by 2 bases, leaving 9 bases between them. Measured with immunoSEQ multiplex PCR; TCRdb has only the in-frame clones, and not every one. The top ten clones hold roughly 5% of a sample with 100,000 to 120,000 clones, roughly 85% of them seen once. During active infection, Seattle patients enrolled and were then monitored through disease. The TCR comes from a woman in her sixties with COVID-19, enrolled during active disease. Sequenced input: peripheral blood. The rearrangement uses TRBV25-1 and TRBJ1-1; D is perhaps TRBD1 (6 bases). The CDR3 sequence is CASSQGFNTEAFF. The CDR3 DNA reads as TGTGCCAGCAGTCAGGGGTTTAACACTGAAGCTTTCTTT.